This TCR beta chain was sequenced during a study of T cells in Graves' hyperthyroidism and ophthalmopathy. The V gene end was trimmed by 8 bases and the J gene end by 0 bases; junction bases not matched to a gene: 6. The CDR3 consists of 16 residues. This clonotype has ten or more counts. It was RNA transcripts that yielded the amplified TCR beta CDR3 regions. An initial round of RT-PCR targeting the TCR CDR3 relied on the HTBI primer set. In TCRdb, the multiplex PCR reads were re-called with MiXCR into one record per CDR3 protein. The sample has around 420,000 distinct CDR3 sequences, approximately 14% seen once.

The receptor was derived from a woman aged 18-29 years with Graves' hyperthyroidism. Sequencing was done on a sample of blood. This chain connects TRBV12-3 or TRBV12-4 to TRBJ2-6, with 8 bases identical to TRBD2. This CDR3 reads CASFRGGFSGANVLTF. The CDR3 DNA is TGTGCCAGCTTCCGGGGGGGGTTCTCTGGGGCCAACGTCCTGACTTTC.